This T cell receptor beta chain stems from a study of molecular identifiers for immune sequencing clone quantification. Study overall: In the replicates, RNA derived from approximately 20,000 or 100,000 naive CD8 cells was divided into five parts, and four were sequenced. Study-level points and caveats: Barcodes shared by identical TCR molecules could lead to underestimated sizes of highly expanded clones.

This clonotype was detected many times. Antigen: not known. The CDR3 totals 14 residues. The V gene's germline CDR1 is SQVTM and CDR2 ANQGSEA. V lost 7 bases and J 1 base, leaving 14 bases between the germline ends. TCRdb reprocessed the PCR reads with MiXCR, giving one entry per CDR3 protein. The data hold 65,000 or so distinct CDR3 sequences, with less than 20% observed a single time. This chain uses TRBV29-1 with TRBJ2-4, with D uncertain. This clonotype was obtained from a human donor in good health. Some libraries in this study had Jurkat cell RNA spiked in. The source material was naive CD8+ T cells from blood, with Jurkat cell RNA spiked in. As to subset: FACS-sorted CD8+CD4-CCR7+CD45RA+ naive T cells. The CDR3 DNA follows: TGCAGCGGTGTGGGGTACGAGGCCAAAAACATTCAGTACTTC. This encodes CSGVGYEAKNIQYF.